Each of the 4 T cell receptor beta chains below was sequenced from the same sample in a study of T cells in Graves' hyperthyroidism and ophthalmopathy. It was RNA transcripts that yielded the amplified TCR beta CDR3 regions. During a first-round RT-PCR of the TCR CDR3, the HTBI primer set was used. From the multiplex PCR reads, TCRdb called clonotypes with MiXCR, one entry per CDR3 protein. This table has roughly 700,000 distinct CDR3 sequences, about 18% appearing once. The sequencing sample was made of blood. Every receptor here comes from a man in his forties or fifties with Graves' hyperthyroidism.

The rearrangement uses TRBV18 and TRBJ2-7; 9 bases fit TRBD2. With V trimmed by 2 bases and J by 2 bases, 7 bases remained unmatched. Germline V gives CDR1 KGHSH, CDR2 LQKENI. The CDR3 runs to 16 residues. CDR3 in amino acids: CASSPSTGGRAYEQYF. The CDR3 region has the DNA TGTGCCAGCTCACCATCTACCGGCGGGAGGGCCTACGAGCAGTACTTC. The whole variable domain, filled in from reference TRBV18 and TRBJ2-7, reads NAGVMQNPRHLVRRRGQEARLRCSPMKGHSHVYWYRQLPEEGLKFMVYLQKENIIDESGMPKERFSAEFPKEGPSILRIQQVVRGDSAAYFCASSPSTGGRAYEQYFGPGTRLTVT.

This clonotype was detected only a few times. This rearrangement joins TRBV20-1 to TRBJ2-3; TRBD1 matches 7 bases. V lost 0 bases, J lost 2 bases, and 5 bases stayed unmatched. The CDR3 is 15 residues long. The germline gives CDR1 DFQATT, CDR2 SNEGSKA (reference sequence). CDR3 DNA sequence: TGCAGTGCTAGAGAGATGGGACAGATCACAGATACGCAGTATTTT. Amino acids: CSAREMGQITDTQYF.

Concerning this clonotype: A much larger clone is a single base away; this may be a read error. The chain carries TRBV28 and TRBJ1-1; D uncertain. The CDR3 contains 12 residues. V was clipped by 6 bases and J by 10 bases, with 15 bases between them. Germline V gene lookup returns CDR1 MDHEN and CDR2 SYDVKM. CDR3 protein: CASSYVGSGAFF. The CDR3, as DNA: TGTGCCAGCAGCTACGTCGGGAGTGGAGCTTTCTTT.

The table lists this clonotype with many counts. The J gene is TRBJ2-7, the V gene TRBV20-1; D remains unclear. This CDR3 has 10 residues. Per germline, CDR1 DFQATT and CDR2 SNEGSKA (reference sequence). Trimming left V 5 bases short and J 6 bases short, with 8 bases between. The CDR3 region has the DNA TGCAGTGCTTTAAGGCTCGAGCAGTACTTC. Its translation: CSALRLEQYF.